These 16 T cell receptor beta chains were all obtained from the same sample, sequenced in a study of tissue T cells after allogeneic stem cell transplantation. Time point reported: mouse harvest day 7 after allogeneic transplant. The graft held 10^6 splenic CD5+ T cells and 10^7 T-cell-depleted bone marrow cells. Sequenced by immunoSEQ multiplex PCR; TCRdb stores in-frame clones only, minus some. This table holds approximately 8,500 clones, roughly two fifths found once. The sequenced sample consisted of skin. These receptors were obtained from a female BALB/c mouse given C57BL/6 T cells with graft-versus-host disease after an allogeneic hematopoietic cell transplant.

Remarks on this clone: Genes here carry mouse names. The read is 1 residue too short to cover the CDR3 end, so that end is filled in from the germline J gene. This chain joins TRBV26 and TRBJ2-1; 13 bases line up with TRBD2. Germline CDR1 is KGHPV and CDR2 is FQNQEV (reference sequence). There are 14 residues in the CDR3. The J segment lost 8 bases and the V segment lost 6 bases, leaving 4 bases of the junction unmatched. The sequenced part of the CDR3 DNA is TGTGCCAGCAGCCGGGACTGGGGGGGTACTGAGCAGTTC. Its protein is CASSRDWGGTEQF. The CDR3, in full, reads CASSRDWGGTEQFF.

With regard to this clone: Mouse gene names and germline throughout. The CDR3 is CASSLGGIQDTQYF. Partial CDR3 DNA: TGTGCCAGCAGTCTGGGGGGGATCCAAGACACCCAGTAC. This chain joins TRBV26 and TRBJ2-5, with D possibly matching TRBD2 (6 bases). Read sequence stops 1 residue before the CDR3 end, and the germline J gene provides the missing end. Germline CDR1 reads KGHPV; CDR2 reads FQNQEV (reference sequence). The CDR3 extends over 14 amino acids. V lost 2 bases and J lost 2, with 8 bases in between.

In the case of this clone: The germline and genes are mouse ones. The read falls 1 residue short of the CDR3 end, and the missing part is taken from the germline J gene. The chain is built from TRBV26 and TRBJ1-4; D is perhaps TRBD1 (6 bases). CDR1 and CDR2 (germline): KGHPV, FQNQEV (reference sequence). The length of the CDR3 is 13 residues. V was shortened by 4 bases and J by 4 bases, with 7 bases between the two germline ends. CDR3 DNA, as far as it was read: TGTGCCAGCAGTCCGACAGGCAACGAAAGATTATTT. It specifies CASSPTGNERLF. The complete CDR3 sequence is CASSPTGNERLFF.

This clone was seen only once. The gene names here belong to mouse. The read comes to an end 1 residue before the CDR3 does, leaving the germline J gene to fill in the end. The J gene is TRBJ2-7, the V gene TRBV16, with 7 positions matching TRBD2. Germline V gene data show CDR1 as SGHSA and CDR2 as FRNQAP. The CDR3 spans 14 residues. The J segment lost 0 bases and the V segment lost 2 bases, leaving 1 base of the junction unmatched. CDR3 DNA, as far as it was read: TGTGCAAGCAGCTTATCTGGGGGCTCCTATGAACAGTAC. It translates to CASSLSGGSYEQY. The entire CDR3 is CASSLSGGSYEQYF.

Points on this clone: All gene names here are mouse names. The DNA ends 1 residue before the CDR3 does, and the rest of the CDR3 is filled in from the germline J gene. This chain joins TRBV23 and TRBJ1-1. The CDR3 extends over 12 amino acids. CDR1 KGHTA and CDR2 FQNQQP come from the germline V gene. CDR3 region: CSSSLKNTEVFF. Partial CDR3 DNA: TGCTCCAGCAGCCTCAAAAACACAGAAGTCTTC. Supplemented by reference TRBV23 and TRBJ1-1, the full variable domain reads DAAVTQKPRYLIKMKGQEAEMKCIPEKGHTAVFWYQQKQSKELKFLIYFQNQQPLDQIDMVKERFSAVCPSSSLCSLGIRTCEAEDSALYLCSSSLKNTEVFFGKGTRLTVV.

This clone is medium-sized. The gene names given are mouse names. The read ends 1 residue before the CDR3 terminus; that terminus is restored from the germline J gene. The chain joins TRBV26 to TRBJ1-4; D not resolved. The V and J ends lost 4 bases and 4 bases respectively, with 4 bases between them. This CDR3 spans 12 amino acids. Looked up from germline, CDR1 is KGHPV and CDR2 is FQNQEV (reference sequence). The CDR3 reads CASSRVNERLFF. CDR3 DNA (partial): TGTGCCAGCAGTCGCGTCAACGAAAGATTATTT.

To note about this clone: The genes are named according to mouse. The CDR3 loop is CASSWDRPSAETLYF. The sequenced CDR3 bases are TGTGCCAGCAGTTGGGACAGACCTAGTGCAGAAACGCTGTAT. The chain couples TRBV13-3 to TRBJ2-3; TRBD1 aligns across 7 bases. The read is 1 residue too short to cover the CDR3 end, so that end is filled in from the germline J gene. V shed 4 bases and J 0 bases; nucleotides not matched to a gene: 5. Germline V gene lookup returns CDR1 NNHDY and CDR2 SYVADS. This CDR3 has 15 residues.

This clone has a handful of counts. Mouse gene names apply. The CDR3 is cut off 1 residue early in the read; its end comes from the germline J gene. V and J are TRBV13-1 and TRBJ1-4, with D perhaps matching TRBD1 (5 bases). Trimming left V 3 bases short and J 3 bases short, with 9 bases between. Germline values: CDR1 NSHNY, CDR2 SYGAGN. The CDR3 is 14 amino acids. The CDR3 region is CASSAAGPNERLFF. The sequenced CDR3 bases are TGTGCCAGCAGTGCCGCAGGGCCCAACGAAAGATTATTT. Full variable domain (remainder filled in from reference TRBV13-1 and TRBJ1-4): EAAVTQSPRNKVTVTGGNVTLSCRQTNSHNYMYWYRQDTGHGLRLIHYSYGAGNLRIGDVPDGYKATRTTQEDFFLLLELASPSQTSLYFCASSAAGPNERLFFGHGTKLSVL.

With respect to this clone: The genes and germline here are from mouse. The observed sequence ends 1 residue before the CDR3 terminus, with the missing tail filled in from the germline J gene. V and J are TRBV12-1 and TRBJ2-7; the match to TRBD2 covers 11 bases. CDR1 SGHSN and CDR2 HYEKVE come from the germline V gene. There are 15 residues in the CDR3. Germline trimming cut 4 bases from V and 0 bases from J; bases unmatched to any gene: 4. The sequenced CDR3 bases are TGTGCCAGCTCCACTGACTGGGGGGGCTCCTATGAACAGTAC. Protein sequence: CASSTDWGGSYEQY. The entire CDR3 is CASSTDWGGSYEQYF. The variable domain in full, with the rest retrieved from reference TRBV12-1 and TRBJ2-7, is DSGVVQSPRHIIKEKGGRSVLTCIPISGHSNVVWYQQTLGKELKFLIQHYEKVERDKGFLPSRFSVQQFDDYHSEMNMSALELEDSAMYFCASSTDWGGSYEQYFGPGTRLTVL.

This clone is termed medium-sized (0.01 to 0.1%). Gene names and germline refer to mouse. Read data end 1 residue before the CDR3 end; the end is taken from the germline J gene. This chain links TRBV13-3 with TRBJ2-7, with TRBD1 matching 10 bases. CDR3 size: 14 residues. V lost 5 bases to trimming and J lost 2 bases; unmatched junction nucleotides: 4. From germline, CDR1 is NNHDY and CDR2 SYVADS. The CDR3 protein is CASSAGTGAYEQYF. The CDR3 bases that were read are TGTGCCAGCAGCGCCGGGACAGGGGCCTATGAACAGTAC.

Details on this clone: Gene names and germline match the mouse. The observed sequence ends 1 residue before the CDR3 terminus, with the missing tail filled in from the germline J gene. The chain has TRBV26 and TRBJ1-1; TRBD1 agrees at 10 bases. Trimming cost V 5 bases and J 4 bases; bases outside gene matches: 4. This CDR3 has 14 amino acids. Germline V gives CDR1 KGHPV, CDR2 FQNQEV (reference sequence). The CDR3 DNA, read in part, is TGTGCCAGCAGTTCTGGACAGGGGGGCACAGAAGTCTTC. Amino acid sequence: CASSSGQGGTEVF. The full CDR3 protein is CASSSGQGGTEVFF.

Of note for this clone: The listed genes are named as in mouse. Sequencing ends 1 residue short of the CDR3 end; the germline J gene provides the rest. The chain links TRBV23 to TRBJ2-5; no check of the table's D call, TRBD1, against the DNA was made. Germline values: CDR1 KGHTA, CDR2 FQNQQP. This CDR3 is built from 14 residues. CDR3: CSSSQRGSQDTQYF. Incomplete CDR3 DNA: TGCTCCAGCAGTCAAAGGGGGTCCCAAGACACCCAGTAC.

Regarding this clone: Gene names denote mouse genes. The read stops 1 residue short of the end of the CDR3; the missing end is completed from the germline J gene. This sequence joins TRBV12-1 and TRBJ2-5; the match to TRBD2 covers 10 bases. The V segment lost 0 bases and the J segment 1 base; nucleotides outside the gene matches: 3. Germline V gene sequence: CDR1 SGHSN, CDR2 HYEKVE. This CDR3 has 16 amino acids. This CDR3 is CASSLRDWGYQDTQYF. CDR3 DNA, as far as it was read: TGTGCCAGCTCTCTCCGGGACTGGGGATACCAAGACACCCAGTAC.

This clone turned up a few times. Gene names denote mouse genes. The CDR3 end is not reached by the read, which stops 1 residue before it; the germline J gene fills it in. The V and J genes are TRBV5 and TRBJ1-5; D is unclear. Germline V gene lookup returns CDR1 LGHNA and CDR2 YNLKQL (reference sequence). V lost 0 bases and J lost 2, with 8 bases in between. CDR3 length equals 15 residues. The CDR3 spells CASSQEWEYNQAPLF. The sequenced CDR3 bases are TGTGCCAGCAGCCAAGAGTGGGAATACAACCAGGCTCCGCTT.

There are a few counts of this clone. Germline and genes here are mouse. The CDR3 extends 1 residue past the end of the read, so its final part is completed from the germline J gene. The rearrangement joins TRBV26 to TRBJ1-4; D remains unclear. V shed 6 bases and J shed 0 bases, with 5 bases lying between them. Germline V gene data show CDR1 as KGHPV and CDR2 as FQNQEV (reference sequence). The CDR3 runs 13 residues. The CDR3 DNA, read in part, is TGTGCCAGCAGCACAATTTCCAACGAAAGATTATTT. The encoded protein is CASSTISNERLF. The full-length CDR3 reads as CASSTISNERLFF.

This clone was counted only a few times. The gene names given are mouse names. Read coverage stops 1 residue before the CDR3 terminus; the germline J gene supplies the remainder. This chain joins TRBV26 and TRBJ2-7; D not resolved. Looked up from germline, CDR1 is KGHPV and CDR2 is FQNQEV (reference sequence). The CDR3 runs to 14 residues. V was clipped by 4 bases and J by 0 bases, with 10 bases between them. The CDR3 loop is CASSPHHPSYEQYF. The sequenced CDR3 bases are TGTGCCAGCAGTCCCCACCATCCCTCCTATGAACAGTAC. Filled out from reference TRBV26 and TRBJ2-7, the complete variable domain reads NSKVIQTPRYLVKGQGQKAKMRCIPEKGHPVVFWYQQNKNNEFKFLINFQNQEVLQQIDMTEKRFSAECPSNSPCSLEIQSSEAGDSALYLCASSPHHPSYEQYFGPGTRLTVL.